Listed here are 30 T cell receptor beta chains from one sample, sequenced in a study of blood T cell repertoires in COVID-19. Produced via immunoSEQ multiplex PCR; TCRdb's table is partial and in-frame only. The table records 140,000 to 150,000 clones, roughly 80% of them present only once. The specimen sequenced was peripheral blood. The receptors were gathered from a human donor in a cohort sampled during active COVID-19.

V is TRBV19 and J is TRBJ1-3; 8 positions match TRBD1. The CDR3 runs 13 residues. V dropped 5 bases and J dropped 8; count of bases not matched to a gene: 5. Per germline, CDR1 LNHDA and CDR2 SQIVND (reference sequence). CDR3 in amino acids: CASSLGQGHTIYF. DNA of the CDR3: TGTGCCAGTAGTCTCGGACAGGGACACACCATATATTTT.

The rearrangement links TRBV11-3 to TRBJ2-7, with D possibly being TRBD1 (5 bases). The germline gives CDR1 SGHNT, CDR2 YENEEA. Between the trimmed V and J ends, which lost 0 bases and 0 bases, there was a span of 12 bases. CDR3 length equals 16 residues. The CDR3 region is CASSLEGQVGSYEQYF. The CDR3 nucleotides are TGTGCCAGCAGCTTAGAGGGGCAAGTCGGCTCCTACGAGCAGTACTTC.

The chain combines TRBV18 with TRBJ2-5, with D maybe TRBD1 (5 bases). V lost 2 bases, J lost 2 bases, and 15 bases lay in between. Per the germline V gene, CDR1 is KGHSH and CDR2 is LQKENI. This CDR3 comprises 16 residues. This chain's CDR3 is CASSPGKNRNQETQYF. The CDR3 DNA is TGTGCCAGCTCACCAGGAAAGAACAGGAATCAAGAGACCCAGTACTTC. The whole variable domain, remainder taken from reference TRBV18 and TRBJ2-5, is NAGVMQNPRHLVRRRGQEARLRCSPMKGHSHVYWYRQLPEEGLKFMVYLQKENIIDESGMPKERFSAEFPKEGPSILRIQQVVRGDSAAYFCASSPGKNRNQETQYFGPGTRLLVL.

In this sample, this clone turned up a few times. The chain is built from TRBV12-5 and TRBJ1-2; TRBD1 aligns across 8 bases. In germline, CDR1 is LGHNT, CDR2 FRNRAP. J lost 7 bases, V lost 5 bases, and 9 bases had no gene match. The CDR3 length is 14 residues. CDR3 loop: CASGPGETGAGYTF. The CDR3 DNA is TGTGCTAGTGGTCCTGGAGAGACAGGGGCTGGCTACACCTTC.

This sequence joins TRBV10-2 and TRBJ1-2; possibly TRBD1 for D (5 bases). CDR1 is WSHSY and CDR2 is SAAADI in the germline V gene. V dropped 1 base and J dropped 1 base, with 10 bases sitting between them. The CDR3 is 15 amino acids. Here the CDR3 DNA reads TGCGCCAGCAGTGAGTTGGGGCCGATTAACTATGGCTACACCTTC. It specifies CASSELGPINYGYTF.

The chain carries TRBV5-4 and TRBJ1-6, with 9 positions matching TRBD1. With 4 bases clipped from V and 8 bases from J, the junction kept 7 bases outside the gene matches. Germline V gene sequence: CDR1 SGHNT, CDR2 YYREEE (reference sequence). There are 15 residues in the CDR3. The CDR3 is CASSPGTGSDSPLHF. The CDR3 DNA follows: TGTGCCAGCAGCCCCGGGACAGGGTCGGATTCACCCCTCCACTTT.

This clone is medium-sized. As DNA, the CDR3 is TGTGCCAGCAGCTTTTTTCCAGGGGACAATGGCAATCAGCCCCAGCATTTT. Encoded protein: CASSFFPGDNGNQPQHF. The chain uses TRBV5-5 and TRBJ1-5; TRBD1 might be the D (6 bases). The V and J ends lost 2 bases and 2 bases respectively, with 17 bases between them. Germline CDR1 and CDR2: SGHKS and YYEKEE (reference sequence). The CDR3 spans 17 residues.

This rearrangement joins TRBV29-1 to TRBJ1-1, with TRBD1 identical over 10 bases. CDR1 is SQVTM, CDR2 ANQGSEA, per germline. V was clipped by 3 bases and J by 5 bases; unmatched bases: 6. The CDR3 contains 14 residues. CDR3 region: CSVDEPGQGTEAFF. The DNA of the CDR3 is TGCAGCGTTGACGAGCCGGGACAGGGGACTGAAGCTTTCTTT.

The V gene is TRBV5-1, the J gene TRBJ1-2; the D gene is possibly TRBD1 (5 bases). Trimming removed 4 bases at V and 1 base at J, with 11 bases between. This CDR3 has 14 amino acids. Germline V CDR1 and CDR2: SGHRS, YFSETQ. This CDR3 is CASSIGQGNYGYTF. The DNA of the CDR3 is TGCGCCAGCAGCATAGGGCAGGGTAACTATGGCTACACCTTC.

A few counts support this clone. The V and J genes are TRBV7-9 and TRBJ2-2; 7 bases match TRBD1. The CDR3 loop spans 15 amino acids. V trimming: 5 bases; J trimming: 6 bases; junction bases outside the gene matches: 9. Germline CDR1 SEHNR, CDR2 FQNEAQ (reference sequence). The chain's CDR3 is CASSPTDRSAGELFF. The CDR3 DNA reads as TGTGCCAGCAGCCCTACGGACAGGTCTGCCGGGGAGCTGTTTTTT.

V is TRBV6-5 and J is TRBJ2-1; perhaps TRBD2 as D (5 bases). The germline V gene encodes CDR1 MNHEY and CDR2 SVGAGI. Trimming removed 6 bases from V and 8 bases from J, with 20 bases in between. CDR3 length: 15 amino acids. CDR3 DNA sequence: TGTGCCAGCAGACCAACCGTTACAAGGGAGTATGAGCAGTTCTTC. Its translation is CASRPTVTREYEQFF.

The gene calls are TRBV9 and TRBJ1-1; D possibly corresponds to TRBD1 (5 bases). This CDR3 is built from 13 residues. The germline gives CDR1 SGDLS, CDR2 YYNGEE. V was trimmed by 4 bases and J by 3 bases, leaving 10 bases between them. CDR3 protein: CASSPRGDTEAFF. The DNA for the CDR3 is TGTGCCAGCAGCCCCCGGGGGGACACTGAAGCTTTCTTT.

The genes are TRBV15 and TRBJ2-4, with D possibly matching TRBD2 (6 bases). Germline V CDR1 and CDR2: LNHNV, YYDKDF (reference sequence). Trimming removed 3 bases at V and 7 bases at J, with 16 bases between. This CDR3 has 15 amino acids. Here the CDR3 DNA reads TGTGCCACCAGCAGTCCCGGGACGGAGGGGAACATTCAGTACTTC. Its translation: CATSSPGTEGNIQYF.

This sequence joins TRBV28 and TRBJ1-3; D ambiguous. Trimming removed 7 bases from V and 0 bases from J, with 16 bases in between. This CDR3 is 16 amino acids long. Per germline, CDR1 MDHEN and CDR2 SYDVKM. This chain's CDR3 is CASTRLRPNSGNTIYF. Written as DNA, the CDR3 is TGTGCCAGCACCCGACTTCGACCGAACTCTGGAAACACCATATATTTT.

The CDR3 bases are TGTGCCTGGAGCCCCCGCCCAGGGACAAACTTTATGAACACTGAAGCTTTCTTT. Translation: CAWSPRPGTNFMNTEAFF. The chain links TRBV30 to TRBJ1-1; D might be TRBD1 (6 bases). There are 18 residues in the CDR3. CDR1 GTSNPN and CDR2 SVGIG come from the germline V gene (reference sequence). Between the trimmed V and J ends, which lost 3 bases and 0 bases, there was a span of 23 bases. Together with reference TRBV30 and TRBJ1-1, the CDR3 gives the full variable domain: SQTIHQWPATLVQPVGSPLSLECTVEGTSNPNLYWYRQAAGRGLQLLFYSVGIGQISSEVPQNLSASRPQDRQFILSSKKLLLSDSGFYLCAWSPRPGTNFMNTEAFFGQGTRLTVV.

This clone was counted once. The chain carries TRBV11-3 and TRBJ2-1; 8 nucleotides agree with TRBD2. CDR3 length equals 15 residues. Looked up from germline, CDR1 is SGHNT and CDR2 is YENEEA. With V trimmed by 2 bases and J by 10 bases, 10 bases remained unmatched. The CDR3 coding sequence is TGTGCCAGCAGCTTACCGGACAGTGGGACTAGGGAGCAGTTCTTC. This translates into CASSLPDSGTREQFF.

The chain employs TRBV7-2 and TRBJ2-5, with TRBD2 as a possible D gene (5 bases). The CDR3 length is 15 residues. Per germline, CDR1 SGHTA and CDR2 FQGNSA. Trimming shortened V by 6 bases and J by 1 base, and 15 bases separated the two germline ends. The CDR3: CASRGMGGPQETQYF. The DNA of the CDR3 is TGTGCCAGCAGGGGTATGGGCGGGCCCCAAGAGACCCAGTACTTC.

This clone was counted once. The chain has TRBV4-2 and TRBJ2-7; TRBD1 aligns across 8 bases. CDR1 is LGHNA and CDR2 is YNFKEQ in the germline V gene. V lost 1 base to trimming and J lost 5 bases; unmatched junction nucleotides: 4. The CDR3 runs to 14 residues. CDR3: CASSQGTGFNEQYF. DNA of the CDR3: TGTGCCAGCAGCCAAGGGACAGGGTTCAACGAGCAGTACTTC.

This clone showed up just once. This chain joins TRBV15 and TRBJ1-4, with TRBD1 as a possible D gene (6 bases). Trimming shortened V by 2 bases and J by 7 bases, and 11 bases separated the two germline ends. The CDR3 has 14 amino acids. The germline CDR1 and CDR2 sequences are LNHNV and YYDKDF (reference sequence). In DNA form, the CDR3 reads TGTGCCACCAGCAGATCAGGGGCGAGTGAAAAACTGTTTTTT. Amino acid sequence: CATSRSGASEKLFF.

The chain has TRBV5-1 and TRBJ1-3; D remains ambiguous. Germline CDR1 SGHRS, CDR2 YFSETQ. V dropped 4 bases and J dropped 4 bases, with 15 bases sitting between them. The CDR3 covers 15 residues. In DNA form, the CDR3 reads TGCGCCAGCAGCCAGGACGCCGGAGGAGGAAACACCATATATTTT. As protein: CASSQDAGGGNTIYF.

V gene TRBV14 combines with J gene TRBJ1-1, with unresolved D. From germline, CDR1 is SGHDN and CDR2 FVKESK. Trimming left V 0 bases short and J 6 bases short, with 8 bases between. CDR3 length equals 13 residues. CDR3 nucleotide sequence: TGTGCCAGCAGCCAAGATCAACAGCCTGAAGCTTTCTTT. This translates into CASSQDQQPEAFF.

This chain links TRBV15 with TRBJ1-4, with a weak D call TRBD1 (5 bases). The CDR3 has 14 residues. The V gene lost 3 bases and the J gene lost 8 bases, with 13 bases spanning the gap. Per germline, CDR1 LNHNV and CDR2 YYDKDF (reference sequence). The CDR3 DNA reads TGTGCCACCAGCAGTCAACCGGGACTCGAAAAACTGTTTTTT. It is translated as CATSSQPGLEKLFF.

This clone has a single count. V is TRBV3-1 (or the pseudogene TRBV3-2) and J is TRBJ2-7, with 9 nucleotides matching TRBD1. CDR1 is LGHDT, CDR2 YNNKEL, per germline (reference sequence). This CDR3 spans 14 amino acids. V shed 5 bases, J shed 2 bases, and the junction held 4 bases outside the gene matches. CDR3 loop: CASSKGTGPYEQYF. CDR3 sequence (DNA): TGTGCCAGCAGCAAGGGGACAGGGCCCTACGAGCAGTACTTC.

The CDR3 region is CASTRGESSGNTIYF. CDR3 DNA sequence: TGTGCCAGCACCAGGGGGGAGTCCTCTGGAAACACCATATATTTT. This rearrangement joins TRBV11-3 to TRBJ1-3; 7 nucleotides match TRBD1. This CDR3 is built from 15 residues. Germline CDR1 and CDR2: SGHNT and YENEEA. The V and J ends lost 7 bases and 0 bases, in that order; junction bases with no gene match: 6.

This sequence joins TRBV7-9 and TRBJ2-1; TRBD2 might be the D (5 bases). The germline V gene has CDR1 SEHNR and CDR2 FQNEAQ (reference sequence). The CDR3 sequence is 15 residues long. The V and J ends lost 5 bases and 8 bases respectively, with 19 bases between them. The CDR3, as DNA: TGTGCCAGCAGCACTCACCGGGGTTGGACGGATGAGCAGTTCTTC. This encodes CASSTHRGWTDEQFF.

The chain joins TRBV19 to TRBJ1-2, with TRBD1 as a possible D gene (5 bases). Germline assignment: CDR1 LNHDA and CDR2 SQIVND (reference sequence). There are 12 residues in the CDR3. V lost 5 bases and J 6 bases, leaving 10 bases between the germline ends. The CDR3 DNA reads as TGTGCCAGTAGTTCACAGGACGATGGCTACACCTTC. It codes for CASSSQDDGYTF.

The chain links TRBV7-3 to TRBJ2-3; tentatively, D is TRBD2 (6 bases). This CDR3 contains 16 residues. The germline V gene has CDR1 SGHTA and CDR2 FQGTGA. Deletions cut 0 bases from V and 3 bases from J, with 13 bases between. The CDR3 spells CASSLTGGSMTDTQYF. The CDR3 region has the DNA TGTGCCAGCAGCTTAACTGGGGGGAGTATGACAGATACGCAGTATTTT.

The chain joins TRBV19 to TRBJ1-6, with TRBD1 identical over 7 bases. The CDR3 runs 17 residues. Germline CDR1 is LNHDA and CDR2 is SQIVND (reference sequence). V dropped 5 bases and J dropped 0; count of bases not matched to a gene: 7. CDR3 amino acids: CASSVGQESSYNSPLHF. CDR3 nucleotide sequence: TGTGCCAGTAGTGTCGGACAGGAGAGCTCCTATAATTCACCCCTCCACTTT. The full variable domain, its missing parts supplied by reference TRBV19 and TRBJ1-6, is DGGITQSPKYLFRKEGQNVTLSCEQNLNHDAMYWYRQDPGQGLRLIYYSQIVNDFQKGDIAEGYSVSREKKESFPLTVTSAQKNPTAFYLCASSVGQESSYNSPLHFGNGTRLTVT.

This chain links TRBV4-3 with TRBJ1-1; D is ambiguous. The V and J ends lost 3 bases and 3 bases respectively, with 11 bases between them. The CDR3 length is 14 residues. Germline V CDR1 and CDR2: LGHNA, YSLEER. The CDR3 is CASSQRARDTEAFF. CDR3 bases: TGCGCCAGCAGCCAGAGGGCGAGGGACACTGAAGCTTTCTTT.

V is TRBV29-1 and J is TRBJ1-2, with D perhaps matching TRBD1 (5 bases). This CDR3 region has 13 residues. Trimming removed 4 bases from V and 3 bases from J, with 12 bases in between. In germline, CDR1 is SQVTM, CDR2 ANQGSEA. In nucleotides, the CDR3 is TGCAGCGTTGGGAAAGGGGCAGACTATGGCTACACCTTC. Protein: CSVGKGADYGYTF.